This T cell receptor (beta chain) was sequenced during a study of OX40 agonist ivuxolimab in advanced cancers. Here immunoSEQ multiplex PCR was the method, and the copy in TCRdb shows in-frame clones only, minus some. The sample holds roughly 73,000 clones; roughly 84% are singletons and the top ten take around 2.1%. Per the germline V gene, CDR1 is LNHNV and CDR2 is YYDKDF (reference sequence). The length of the CDR3 is 14 residues. The trim removed 5 bases at V and 9 bases at J, leaving 10 bases unmatched. The source of this sequence is an adult with an advanced solid tumor such as melanoma, head and neck, liver or kidney cancer. The V and J genes are TRBV15 and TRBJ2-1, with 7 bases matching TRBD2. The material was CD4+ or CD8+ T cells sorted from blood, obtained in a trial of the OX40 agonist ivuxolimab. The CDR3 bases are TGTGCCACCAGCCCCGGGGCGGGGGAGGCTGAGCAGTTCTTC. Its translation is CATSPGAGEAEQFF.